Listed below are T cell receptor beta chains from one sample, sequenced in a study of blood T cell repertoires in COVID-19. This table comes from immunoSEQ multiplex PCR, and its TCRdb copy is limited to in-frame clones, with some not included. The data contain some 300,000 clones, 90% to 95% of them singletons. Sequencing was done on a sample of PBMCs or T cells enriched from blood (not recorded which). These receptors were obtained from a woman in her thirties who had been exposed to COVID-19. Each CDR3 is given with its conserved first and last residue. The order of the fields is J gene, clone size, D gene, V gene, CDR3 protein, CDR3 DNA. The D gene is left open where the match is weak. The size field is filled for only some rows; it gives once, few, many or a size class.

TRBJ1-3 NA TRBD1 TRBV6-5 CASSSLQGWDNTIYF TGTGCCAGCAGTTCGCTACAGGGGTGGGATAACACCATATATTTT
TRBJ1-1 NA TRBD1 TRBV19 CASSIGGQEMNTEAFF TGTGCCAGTAGTATAGGGGGACAGGAAATGAACACTGAAGCTTTCTTT
TRBJ1-2 NA NA TRBV7-2 CASSSGRGYGYTF TGTGCCAGCAGCTCCGGGCGGGGATATGGCTACACCTTC
TRBJ1-2 NA TRBD1 TRBV3-1/TRBV3-2 CASSRGQGHGYTF TGTGCCAGCAGCCGGGGACAGGGACATGGCTACACCTTC
TRBJ1-1 NA NA TRBV18 CASSPLGRTEAFF TGTGCCAGCTCACCACTCGGTCGGACTGAAGCTTTCTTT
TRBJ1-1 once NA TRBV19 CAISRQGNTEAFF TGTGCCATATCCCGACAAGGAAACACTGAAGCTTTCTTT
TRBJ1-3 NA TRBD1 TRBV24-1 CATGGQSSGNTIYF TGTGCCACCGGGGGACAGTCCTCTGGAAACACCATATATTTT
TRBJ2-7 NA TRBD1 TRBV10-3 CAISNRDRGEQYF TGTGCCATCAGCAACAGGGACAGGGGAGAGCAGTACTTC
TRBJ1-1 once TRBD1 TRBV19 CASSTGQGNTEAFF TGTGCCAGTAGTACCGGACAGGGGAACACTGAAGCTTTCTTT
TRBJ2-5 NA NA TRBV11-2 CASSFYKWALEETQYF TGTGCCAGCAGCTTTTATAAGTGGGCCTTAGAAGAGACCCAGTACTTC
TRBJ2-4 NA TRBD1 TRBV4-1 CASSQPGTGVDIQYF TGCGCCAGCAGCCAACCCGGGACAGGGGTGGACATTCAGTACTTC
TRBJ1-5 NA TRBD1 TRBV18 CASQGGNQPQHF TGTGCCAGCCAGGGGGGCAATCAGCCCCAGCATTTT
TRBJ2-7 NA NA TRBV9 CASSVGWRDGQYF TGTGCCAGCAGCGTAGGATGGAGGGACGGGCAGTACTTC
TRBJ1-2 once TRBD1 TRBV12-3/TRBV12-4 CATADRDGYGYTF TGTGCCACCGCGGACAGGGACGGGTATGGCTACACCTTC
TRBJ2-3 NA NA TRBV18 CASSSSDTQYF TGTGCCAGCTCGTCCTCAGATACGCAGTATTTT
TRBJ1-6 once TRBD1 TRBV7-2 CASSPPQGLGSPLHF TGTGCCAGCAGCCCCCCACAGGGGCTCGGTTCACCCCTCCACTTT
TRBJ1-1 NA TRBD1 TRBV6-5 CASIITGGNTEAFF TGTGCCAGCATCATAACAGGGGGCAACACTGAAGCTTTCTTT
TRBJ1-1 NA NA TRBV29-1 CSVGPSGRTEAFF TGCAGCGTTGGGCCTTCAGGTCGGACTGAAGCTTTCTTT
TRBJ1-1 NA NA TRBV27 CASSLGGGTEAFF TGTGCCAGCAGTTTGGGGGGAGGTACTGAAGCTTTCTTT
TRBJ2-2 NA NA TRBV19 CASSNKGLSGELFF TGTGCCAGTAGTAATAAGGGGCTGAGCGGGGAGCTGTTTTTT
TRBJ1-5 NA TRBD1 TRBV2 CASRITAAGQGTRGNQPQHF TGTGCCAGCAGAATAACGGCCGCGGGACAGGGGACGAGGGGCAATCAGCCCCAGCATTTT
TRBJ1-2 NA NA TRBV3-1/TRBV3-2 CASSQVASGYTF TGTGCCAGCAGCCAAGTTGCGTCGGGGTACACCTTC
TRBJ2-1 NA NA TRBV11-2 CASSALNYNEQFF TGTGCCAGCAGCGCGCTGAACTACAATGAGCAGTTCTTC
TRBJ1-2 NA TRBD1 TRBV6-1 CASSEATGRLGGYTF TGTGCCAGCAGTGAGGCGACAGGGAGGCTCGGTGGCTACACCTTC
TRBJ2-5 NA NA TRBV4-1 CASSEGVAETQYF TGCGCCAGCAGTGAGGGGGTGGCAGAGACCCAGTACTTC
TRBJ1-5 NA TRBD1 TRBV4-1 CASSRGGLNQPQHF TGCGCCAGCAGCCGAGGGGGCCTAAATCAGCCCCAGCATTTT
TRBJ1-3 once NA TRBV12-3/TRBV12-4 CASSLRVATIYF TGTGCCAGCAGTCTCAGGGTAGCCACCATATATTTT
TRBJ2-7 NA TRBD1 TRBV6-6 CASSPGTGASYEQYF TGTGCCAGCAGCCCCGGGACAGGGGCATCCTACGAGCAGTACTTC
TRBJ2-1 NA NA TRBV27 CASSLVSSSYNEQFF TGTGCCAGCAGTTTAGTGTCGAGCTCCTACAATGAGCAGTTCTTC
TRBJ1-2 NA NA TRBV5-4 CASTYQGGHLFNYGYTF TGTGCCAGCACCTACCAAGGGGGACACCTCTTTAACTATGGCTACACCTTC
TRBJ2-3 NA NA TRBV7-9 CASSLRGRSTDTQYF TGTGCCAGCAGCCTTCGGGGGAGGAGCACAGATACGCAGTATTTT
TRBJ2-1 NA TRBD2 TRBV9 CASSTRLAGPYNEQFF TGTGCCAGCAGCACCCGACTAGCGGGGCCCTACAATGAGCAGTTCTTC
TRBJ2-3 NA NA TRBV20-1 CSAFLLVEYF TGCAGTGCTTTCTTACTAGTAGAGTATTTT
TRBJ2-1 NA TRBD1 TRBV28 CASSRRGQENNEQFF TGTGCCAGCAGTCGCAGGGGGCAGGAAAACAATGAGCAGTTCTTC
TRBJ1-6 NA TRBD1 TRBV4-3 CASSPDRVGVGYNSPLHF TGCGCCAGCAGCCCGGACAGGGTGGGGGTCGGGTATAATTCACCCCTCCACTTT
TRBJ1-5 NA TRBD1 TRBV5-8 CASSLGGTGYEYQPQHF TGTGCCAGCAGCTTGGGGGGGACAGGCTATGAGTATCAGCCCCAGCATTTT
TRBJ2-2 NA TRBD2 TRBV10-2 CASKKVAGVLNTGELFF TGCGCCAGCAAGAAGGTAGCGGGGGTTCTAAACACCGGGGAGCTGTTTTTT
TRBJ2-7 NA NA TRBV11-2 CASSLAREQYF TGTGCCAGCAGCTTAGCGAGGGAGCAGTACTTC
TRBJ2-2 NA NA TRBV9 CASSVTSGELFF TGTGCCAGCAGCGTAACTTCCGGGGAGCTGTTTTTT
TRBJ1-1 once NA TRBV4-3 CASSQELTVEAFF TGCGCCAGCAGCCAAGAATTAACAGTTGAAGCTTTCTTT
TRBJ2-1 NA TRBD2 TRBV11-3 CASSIAGGNYNEQFF TGTGCCAGCAGCATAGCGGGGGGAAACTACAATGAGCAGTTCTTC
TRBJ1-5 NA TRBD1 TRBV24-1 CATSEGQLNQPQHF TGTGCCACCAGTGAGGGACAGCTTAATCAGCCCCAGCATTTT